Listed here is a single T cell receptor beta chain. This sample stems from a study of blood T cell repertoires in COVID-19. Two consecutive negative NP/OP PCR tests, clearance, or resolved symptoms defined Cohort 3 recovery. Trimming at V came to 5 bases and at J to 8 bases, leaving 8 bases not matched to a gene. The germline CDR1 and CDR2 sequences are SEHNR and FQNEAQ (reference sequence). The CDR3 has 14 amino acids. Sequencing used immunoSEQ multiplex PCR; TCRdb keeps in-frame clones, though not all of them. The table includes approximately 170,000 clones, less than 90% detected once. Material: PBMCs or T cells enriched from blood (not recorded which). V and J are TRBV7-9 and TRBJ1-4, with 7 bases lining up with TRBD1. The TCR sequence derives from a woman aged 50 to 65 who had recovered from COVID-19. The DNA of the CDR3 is TGTGCCAGCAGCAAGACAGGGACGGACGAAAAACTGTTTTTT. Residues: CASSKTGTDEKLFF.